At least ten counts were recorded for the clone carrying this T cell receptor (beta chain). The antigen remains undetermined. TCRdb passed the 5' RACE reads through MiXCR, listing each CDR3 protein once. The top ten clones hold just over 14% of a sample with 350,000 or so distinct CDR3 sequences, roughly 8% of them seen once. The data are from a study of CD8 T cells in ankylosing spondylitis. Study outcomes and limitations: Roughly 8 highly homologous variants formed a TCR beta motif that appeared characteristic of ankylosing spondylitis blood.

The CDR3 length is 13 residues. The V gene's germline CDR1 is MNHEY and CDR2 SMNVEV (reference sequence). Trimming left V 5 bases short and J 4 bases short, with 11 bases between. Sequencing was done on a sample of blood, either unsorted or a sorted T cell fraction (not recorded which). This sequence originates from a male donor with ankylosing spondylitis. This chain joins TRBV27 and TRBJ1-1; weak D call: TRBD1 (6 bases). The CDR3: CASSMGAATEAFF. The CDR3 bases are TGTGCCAGCAGTATGGGGGCGGCCACTGAAGCTTTCTTT.